These T cell receptor beta chains were read from a single sample in a study of preoperative IRX-2 immunotherapy in early breast cancer. Profiled with immunoSEQ multiplex PCR; TCRdb holds only in-frame clones, not every one. The data hold over 30,000 clones, with just under 90% observed a single time. This specimen was tumor tissue, taken after IRX-2 immunotherapy. These receptors came from a human donor with breast cancer. The CDR3 runs from the conserved cysteine through the conserved F or W.

V,CDR3
TRBV6-8,CASRTWTGTDTQYF
TRBV16,CASSQSTGSYNEQFF
TRBV23-1,CASSQESHWNTGELFF
TRBV7-1,CASSLGGGRGYTF
TRBV19,CASSVLQGMNTEAFF
TRBV11-3,CASSLDQPRSRNEKLFF
TRBV6-7,CASSATGSGANVLTF
TRBV1,CASSQGQNLNTGELFF
TRBV6-8,CASSYLGGGYTF
TRBV7-6,CASSSKVAGGPGDTQYF
TRBV19,CASSIGGSWQPQHF
TRBV12-5,CASTVGGMNTGELFF
TRBV15,CATRHSSGTGGNYEQYF
TRBV5-1,CASSLVEGRAEKLFF
TRBV18,CASSAGRGMNTEAFF
TRBV11-3,CASSLGTGTDNSPLHF
TRBV5-1,CASRPRGTTGNTEAFF
TRBV6-8,CASSYSTQGRQGYTF
TRBV12-5,CASGLVENTEAFF
TRBV6-4,CASSYEAGREQYF
TRBV6-8,CASSSPALRGYNEQFF
TRBV30,CAWTPPGARNYGYTF
TRBV11-3,CASSPLGGLNTEAFF
TRBV6-8,CASIRSEGNQPQHF
TRBV11-3,CASSFLGTSGSSRIDTQYF
TRBV11-3,CASSLGQEFNEKLFF
TRBV6-7,CASISDGYNEQFF
TRBV12-5,CASGLSPGQGMRTEAFF
TRBV15,CATSGTSGSTYEQYF
TRBV6-8,CANSQDGTSGNTIYF
TRBV7-2,CASSLRTENYGYTF
TRBV19,CARPGQTNTEAFF
TRBV28,CASSSLGEANYGYTF
TRBV30,CAWSVLRTANNEQFF
TRBV6-8,CASSYGGTGDPEQYF
TRBV19,CASSISTDTQYF
TRBV6-8,CASRAFGLNSPLHF
TRBV6-8,CASSQQGFNTEAFF
TRBV30,CAWSRGQLPRLGYTF
TRBV28,CASSLGGAPSGANVLTF
TRBV6-8,CASSGLTADSGNTIYF
TRBV30,CAWSAWTSGSTDTQYF
TRBV6-8,CASSYSSRGGPNEQFF
TRBV6-8,CASSYRYTGGYTIYF
TRBV11-3,CASSQPIRGGHGYTF